The sequence of this T cell receptor beta chain was determined in a study of blood T cell repertoires in COVID-19. TCRdb's copy holds only in-frame clones and misses some; the assay was immunoSEQ multiplex PCR. In the table there are about 250,000 clones, 70% to 90% of which are singletons. It was during active infection that Seattle patients were enrolled and then longitudinally followed. J was trimmed by 1 base and V by 4 bases; bases with no gene match: 6. Per the germline V gene, CDR1 is LGHNA and CDR2 is YSLEER. This CDR3 spans 16 amino acids. The sequenced sample consisted of peripheral blood. The chain carries TRBV4-3 and TRBJ2-1; 8 bases fit TRBD1. The receptor's source is a woman aged 25 to 39 with COVID-19, enrolled during active disease. The CDR3: CASSPFRDRSYNEQFF. In DNA form, the CDR3 reads TGCGCCAGCAGCCCCTTCCGGGACAGGTCCTACAATGAGCAGTTCTTC.